These 5 T cell receptor beta chains came from one sample sequenced in a study of blood T cell repertoires in COVID-19. The data were produced by immunoSEQ multiplex PCR, yet TCRdb's version contains in-frame clones alone and is incomplete. The sample holds some 180,000 clones, approximately 80% seen once. Input material: peripheral blood. These TCRs come from a woman between 40 and 50 years old with COVID-19, enrolled during active disease.

The gene calls are TRBV7-8 and TRBJ2-5, with 7 bases aligning to TRBD1. The CDR3 is 19 residues long. CDR1 is SGHVS and CDR2 is FQNEAQ in the germline V gene. V lost 5 bases and J lost 5; bases outside the gene matches: 23. The CDR3 loop reads CASSPSPIPATGAGETQYF. The CDR3 nucleotides are TGTGCCAGCAGCCCTTCCCCGATCCCGGCCACAGGGGCAGGGGAGACCCAGTACTTC.

The gene calls are TRBV9 and TRBJ2-2; a weak D match, TRBD2 (5 bases). This CDR3 has 15 amino acids. Germline assignment: CDR1 SGDLS and CDR2 YYNGEE. The V end lost 3 bases, the J end lost 4 bases, and 13 bases lay between the germline ends. The CDR3 here is CASSALLATTGELFF. The CDR3 bases are TGTGCCAGCAGCGCCCTCCTAGCCACCACCGGGGAGCTGTTTTTT.

The chain couples TRBV5-6 to TRBJ1-2, with D perhaps TRBD1 (5 bases). The CDR3 contains 14 residues. V lost 1 base to trimming and J lost 8 bases, with 15 bases between them. Germline V lookup: CDR1 SGHDT, CDR2 YYEEEE. The CDR3 reads CASSLSLGGEGYTF. In DNA, the CDR3 is TGTGCCAGCAGCTTGTCTCTCGGAGGGGAAGGCTACACCTTC.

The chain employs TRBV24-1 and TRBJ2-3; D call uncertain. Deletions cut 0 bases from V and 0 bases from J, with 12 bases between. The V gene's germline CDR1 is KGHDR and CDR2 SFDVKD. The CDR3 is 17 residues long. The CDR3, as DNA: TGTGCCACCAGTGATTTGGTCAGCGAACCTAGCACAGATACGCAGTATTTT. This encodes CATSDLVSEPSTDTQYF.

This chain joins TRBV7-8 and TRBJ2-7; D may be TRBD1 (6 bases). V was trimmed by 3 bases and J by 5 bases, leaving 11 bases between them. The CDR3 spans 13 residues. Germline CDR1 SGHVS, CDR2 FQNEAQ. In DNA form, the CDR3 reads TGTGCCAGCAGCTTTCGAACAGGGAACGAGCAGTACTTC. Protein sequence: CASSFRTGNEQYF.